The clone carrying this T cell receptor beta chain was seen a handful of times. Its matching antigen is unknown. All patients experienced relapse after autologous stem cell transplantation, and brentuximab vedotin exposure was variable. CD4+ T cells were purified from thawed PBMCs by negative selection. TCRdb's copy holds only in-frame clones and misses some; the assay was immunoSEQ multiplex PCR. The sample consists of tens of thousands of clones, more than 60% of them appearing once. The data originate from a study of PD-1 blockade in classical Hodgkin lymphoma. Study-wide context: With a 2-week interval, patients received intravenous nivolumab at 3 mg/kg. Whole-study results and caveats: The study reported lower baseline TCR diversity in newly diagnosed patients than in healthy donors. After ASCT, patients who started nivolumab under 1 year later were excluded. What drove the repertoire differences, possibly disease activity or prior therapy, has not been defined.

Trimming at V came to 2 bases and at J to 8 bases, leaving 8 bases not matched to a gene. This CDR3 comprises 15 residues. Germline CDR1 is ENHRY and CDR2 is SYGVKD. The sample consisted of CD4+ T cells from blood, taken at baseline. The V and J genes are TRBV10-3 and TRBJ1-2; 10 bases are shared with TRBD1. The receptor comes from a human donor with classical Hodgkin lymphoma. CDR3 protein: CAISEPGGTGVGYTF. CDR3 sequence (DNA): TGTGCCATCAGTGAGCCCGGAGGGACAGGGGTAGGCTACACCTTC.